This entry concerns a single TCR beta chain. Its cognate antigen is unknown. Germline V CDR1 and CDR2: SGHTA, FQGNSA. The CDR3 has 14 amino acids. The V gene end was trimmed by 5 bases and the J gene end by 5 bases; junction bases not matched to a gene: 7. These data come from a study of cytomegalovirus exposure and HLA in healthy donors. About the research overall: Sequencing of roughly 180 million T cells in an earlier analysis found roughly 120 million unique TCR beta sequences. Whole-study findings and limits: One cluster of highly shared sequence variants probably arose as a sequencing artifact. Per published reports, the classifier diagnosed cytomegalovirus status with high specificity and sensitivity.

Use of 60 Vbeta and 13 Jbeta primers characterized the PCR. Source study methods: An analysis that came later counted 70 million to 100 million unique TCR beta chains, approximately 12 million shared. Clones were sequenced by immunoSEQ multiplex PCR, and TCRdb holds only the in-frame ones, with some missing. The V and J calls and clone size were taken over from that table, and D and trimming were inferred from the DNA. The sample holds approximately 150,000 clones, approximately 88% seen once. V and J are TRBV7-2 and TRBJ2-3; 7 bases align to TRBD2. This receptor was obtained from a woman aged 25 to 39 in good health and CMV-seronegative. The sample taken for sequencing was PBMCs. The CDR3 sequence is CASSRGGGKDTQYF. The DNA of the CDR3 is TGTGCCAGCAGCCGCGGGGGAGGAAAAGATACGCAGTATTTT.